This TCR beta chain is drawn from a study of T cell changes during pregnancy in multiple sclerosis. V gave up 5 bases and J gave up 0 bases, with 11 bases separating them. CDR1 is LNHDA and CDR2 is SQIVND in the germline V gene (reference sequence). The CDR3 sequence is 15 residues long. This clone was seen once. Profiled with immunoSEQ multiplex PCR; TCRdb holds only in-frame clones, not every one. There are roughly 110,000 clones in the sample; under 95% occur only once, and 1.5% to 2% lies in the top ten. The material was peripheral blood, obtained after pregnancy. This clonotype was obtained from a female donor with multiple sclerosis, enrolled in a pregnancy study. The rearrangement links TRBV19 to TRBJ1-5; a weak D match, TRBD1 (5 bases). The CDR3 DNA sequence: TGTGCCAGTAGTGGGGCCTTAGGTAGCAATCAGCCCCAGCATTTT. Translating gives CASSGALGSNQPQHF.